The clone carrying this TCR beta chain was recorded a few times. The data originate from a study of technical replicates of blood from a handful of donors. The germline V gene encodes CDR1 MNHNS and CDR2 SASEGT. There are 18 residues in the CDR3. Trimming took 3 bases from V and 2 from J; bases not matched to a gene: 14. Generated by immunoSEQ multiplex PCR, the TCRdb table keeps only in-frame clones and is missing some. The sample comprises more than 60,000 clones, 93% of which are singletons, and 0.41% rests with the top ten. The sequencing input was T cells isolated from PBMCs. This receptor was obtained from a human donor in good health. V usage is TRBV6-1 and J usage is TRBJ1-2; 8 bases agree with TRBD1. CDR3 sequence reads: CASSETPGGGVRNYGYTF. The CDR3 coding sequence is TGTGCCAGCAGTGAGACTCCAGGGGGCGGAGTCCGAAACTATGGCTACACCTTC.